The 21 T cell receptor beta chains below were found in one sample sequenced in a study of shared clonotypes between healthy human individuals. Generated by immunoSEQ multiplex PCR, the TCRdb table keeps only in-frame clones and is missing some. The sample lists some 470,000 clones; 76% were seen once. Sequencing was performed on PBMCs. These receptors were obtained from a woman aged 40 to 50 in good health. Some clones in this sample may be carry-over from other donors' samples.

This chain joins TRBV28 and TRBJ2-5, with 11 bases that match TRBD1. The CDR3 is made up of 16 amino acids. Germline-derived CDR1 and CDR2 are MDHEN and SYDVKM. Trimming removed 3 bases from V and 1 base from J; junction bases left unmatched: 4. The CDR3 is CASSLGGTGGQETQYF. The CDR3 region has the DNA TGTGCCAGCAGTTTGGGAGGGACAGGGGGCCAAGAGACCCAGTACTTC.

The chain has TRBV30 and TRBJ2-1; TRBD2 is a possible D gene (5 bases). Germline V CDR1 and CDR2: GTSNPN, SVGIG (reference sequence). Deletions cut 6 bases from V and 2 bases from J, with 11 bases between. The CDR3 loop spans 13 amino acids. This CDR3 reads CACLRRAYNEQFF. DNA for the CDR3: TGTGCCTGCCTAAGGCGGGCCTACAATGAGCAGTTCTTC.

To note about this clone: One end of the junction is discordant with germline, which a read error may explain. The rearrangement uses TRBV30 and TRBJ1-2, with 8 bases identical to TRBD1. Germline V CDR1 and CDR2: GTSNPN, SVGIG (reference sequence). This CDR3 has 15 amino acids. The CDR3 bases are TGTACCTGGGGTACCGGGACAGGCATACGGGAGGGCTACACCTTC. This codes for CTWGTGTGIREGYTF.

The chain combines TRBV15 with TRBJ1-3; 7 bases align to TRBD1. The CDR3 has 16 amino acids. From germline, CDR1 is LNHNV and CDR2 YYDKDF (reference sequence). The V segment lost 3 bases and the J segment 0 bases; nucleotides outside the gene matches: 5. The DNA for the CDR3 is TGTGCCACCAGCAGGTCGACAGGGACCTCTGGAAACACCATATATTTT. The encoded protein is CATSRSTGTSGNTIYF.

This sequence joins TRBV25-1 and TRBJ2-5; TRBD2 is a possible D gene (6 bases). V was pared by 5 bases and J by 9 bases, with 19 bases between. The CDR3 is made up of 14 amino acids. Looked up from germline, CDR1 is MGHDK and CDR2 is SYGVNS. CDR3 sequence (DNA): TGTGCCAGCAGTCCCGTTGGGGGGTACGAGGCCCAGTACTTC. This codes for CASSPVGGYEAQYF.

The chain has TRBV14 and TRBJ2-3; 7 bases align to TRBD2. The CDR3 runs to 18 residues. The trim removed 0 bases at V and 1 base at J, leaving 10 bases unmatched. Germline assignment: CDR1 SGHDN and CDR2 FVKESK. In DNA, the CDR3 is TGTGCCAGCAGCCAAGATCGGGAGGTGCGGGTAGGCACAGATACGCAGTATTTT. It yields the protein CASSQDREVRVGTDTQYF.

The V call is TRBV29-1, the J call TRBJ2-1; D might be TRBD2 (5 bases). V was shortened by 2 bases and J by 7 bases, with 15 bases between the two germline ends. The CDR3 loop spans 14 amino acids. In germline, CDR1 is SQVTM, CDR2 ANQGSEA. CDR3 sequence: CSVEPRERRNEQFF. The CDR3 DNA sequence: TGCAGCGTTGAACCCCGGGAACGGAGAAATGAGCAGTTCTTC.

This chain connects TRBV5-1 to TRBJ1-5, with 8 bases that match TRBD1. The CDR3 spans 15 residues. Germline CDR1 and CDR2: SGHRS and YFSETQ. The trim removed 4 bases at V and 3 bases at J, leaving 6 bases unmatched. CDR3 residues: CASSPTGGNNQPQHF. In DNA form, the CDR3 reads TGCGCCAGCAGCCCTACAGGGGGGAACAATCAGCCCCAGCATTTT.

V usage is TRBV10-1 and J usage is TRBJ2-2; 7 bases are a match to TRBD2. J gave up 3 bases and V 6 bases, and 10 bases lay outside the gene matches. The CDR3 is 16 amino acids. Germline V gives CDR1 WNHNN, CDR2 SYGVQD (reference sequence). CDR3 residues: CASRKAGSPHTGELFF. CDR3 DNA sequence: TGCGCCAGCAGAAAAGCGGGAAGTCCACACACCGGGGAGCTGTTTTTT.

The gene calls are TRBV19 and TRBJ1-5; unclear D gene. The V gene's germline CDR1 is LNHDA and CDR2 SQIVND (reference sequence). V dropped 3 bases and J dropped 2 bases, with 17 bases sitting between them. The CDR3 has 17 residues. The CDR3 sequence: CASSMRPPDPGNQPQHF. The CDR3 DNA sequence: TGTGCCAGTAGTATGCGCCCCCCTGATCCAGGCAATCAGCCCCAGCATTTT.

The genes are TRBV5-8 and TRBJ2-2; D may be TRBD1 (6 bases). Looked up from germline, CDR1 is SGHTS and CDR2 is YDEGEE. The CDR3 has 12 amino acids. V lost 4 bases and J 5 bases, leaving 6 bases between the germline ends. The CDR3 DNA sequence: TGTGCCAGCAGCCAGGGGACCGGGGAGCTGTTTTTT. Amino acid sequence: CASSQGTGELFF.

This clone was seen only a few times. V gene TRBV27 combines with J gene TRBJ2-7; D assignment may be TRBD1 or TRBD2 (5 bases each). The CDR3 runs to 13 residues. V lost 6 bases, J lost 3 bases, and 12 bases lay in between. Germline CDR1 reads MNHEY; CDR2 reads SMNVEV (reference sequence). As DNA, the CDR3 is TGTGCCAGCAGCCGACGGGACCTCTACGAGCAGTACTTC. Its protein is CASSRRDLYEQYF.

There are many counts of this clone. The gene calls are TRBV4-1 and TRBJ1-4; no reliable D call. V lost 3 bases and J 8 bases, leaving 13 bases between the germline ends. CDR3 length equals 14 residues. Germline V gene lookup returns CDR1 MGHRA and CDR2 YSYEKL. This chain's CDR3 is CASSQGGIREKLFF. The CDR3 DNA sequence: TGCGCCAGCAGCCAGGGAGGAATAAGGGAAAAACTGTTTTTT.

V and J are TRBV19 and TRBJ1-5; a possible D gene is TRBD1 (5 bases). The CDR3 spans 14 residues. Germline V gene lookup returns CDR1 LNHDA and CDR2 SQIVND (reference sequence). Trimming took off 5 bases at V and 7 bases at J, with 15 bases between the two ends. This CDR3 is CASSALPGGQPQHF. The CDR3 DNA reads TGTGCCAGTAGTGCACTTCCGGGGGGGCAGCCCCAGCATTTT.

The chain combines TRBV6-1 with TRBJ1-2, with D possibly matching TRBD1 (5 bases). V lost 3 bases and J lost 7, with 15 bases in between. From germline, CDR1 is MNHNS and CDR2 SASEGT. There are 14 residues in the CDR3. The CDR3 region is CASSDREGIGGYTF. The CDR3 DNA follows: TGTGCCAGCAGTGACAGGGAGGGGATAGGTGGCTACACCTTC.

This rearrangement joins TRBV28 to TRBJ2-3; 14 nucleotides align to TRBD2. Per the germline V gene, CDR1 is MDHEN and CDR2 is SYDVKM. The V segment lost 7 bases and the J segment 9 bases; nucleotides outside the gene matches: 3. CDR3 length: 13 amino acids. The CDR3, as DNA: TGTGCCAGCAAAAGGACTAGCGGGAGGACGCAGTATTTT. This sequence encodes CASKRTSGRTQYF.

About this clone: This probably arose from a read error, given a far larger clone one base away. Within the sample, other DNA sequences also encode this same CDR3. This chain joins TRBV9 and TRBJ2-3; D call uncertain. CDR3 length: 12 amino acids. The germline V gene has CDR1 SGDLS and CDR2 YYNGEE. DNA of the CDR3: TGTGCCAGCAGCGCCCGCACAGATACACAGTATTTT. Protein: CASSARTDTQYF.

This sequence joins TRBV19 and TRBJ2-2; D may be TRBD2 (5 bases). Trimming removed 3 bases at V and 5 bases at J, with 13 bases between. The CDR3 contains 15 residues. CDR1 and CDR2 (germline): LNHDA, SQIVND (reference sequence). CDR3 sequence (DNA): TGTGCCAGTAGTATCCTGCGTTTAGCGACCGGGGAGCTGTTTTTT. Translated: CASSILRLATGELFF.

The chain's CDR3 is CASSRQATNEKLFF. In DNA, the CDR3 is TGTGCCAGCAGTCGACAGGCAACTAATGAAAAACTGTTTTTT. The chain uses TRBV6-5 and TRBJ1-4, with D possibly being TRBD1 (6 bases). There are 14 residues in the CDR3. Trimming removed 5 bases from V and 0 bases from J, with 7 bases in between. CDR1 is MNHEY, CDR2 SVGAGI, per germline.

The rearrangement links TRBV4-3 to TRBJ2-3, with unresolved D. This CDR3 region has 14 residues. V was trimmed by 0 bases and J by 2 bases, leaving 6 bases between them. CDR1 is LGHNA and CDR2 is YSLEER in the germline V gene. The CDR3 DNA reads TGCGCCAGCAGCCAAGAAGCCGACACAGATACGCAGTATTTT. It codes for CASSQEADTDTQYF.

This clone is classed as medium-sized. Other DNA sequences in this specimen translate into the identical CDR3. The CDR3 DNA is TGTGCCAGCAGTTACGGGACCCCAGGGGGCTCCTACGAGCAGTACTTC. It codes for CASSYGTPGGSYEQYF. The chain has TRBV6-5 and TRBJ2-7; 7 nucleotides line up with TRBD1. J gave up 0 bases and V 2 bases, and 7 bases lay outside the gene matches. The CDR3 spans 16 residues. Germline assignment: CDR1 MNHEY and CDR2 SVGAGI.